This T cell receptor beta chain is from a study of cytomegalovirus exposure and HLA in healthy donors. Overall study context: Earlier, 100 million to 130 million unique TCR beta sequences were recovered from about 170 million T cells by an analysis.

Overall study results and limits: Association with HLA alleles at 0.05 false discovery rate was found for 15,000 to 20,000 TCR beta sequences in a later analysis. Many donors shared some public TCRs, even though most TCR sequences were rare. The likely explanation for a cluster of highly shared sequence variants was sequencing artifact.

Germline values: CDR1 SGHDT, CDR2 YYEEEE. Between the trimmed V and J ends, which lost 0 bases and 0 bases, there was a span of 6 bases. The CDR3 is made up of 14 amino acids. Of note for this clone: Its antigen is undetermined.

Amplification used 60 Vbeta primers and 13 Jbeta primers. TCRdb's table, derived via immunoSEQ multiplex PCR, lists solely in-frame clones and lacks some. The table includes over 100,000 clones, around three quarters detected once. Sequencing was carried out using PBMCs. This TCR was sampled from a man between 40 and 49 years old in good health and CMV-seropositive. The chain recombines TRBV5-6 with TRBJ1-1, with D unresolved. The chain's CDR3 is CASSLEQMNTEAFF. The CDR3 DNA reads TGTGCCAGCAGCTTGGAACAGATGAACACTGAAGCTTTCTTT.